The 30 T cell receptor beta chains below all came from one sample that was sequenced in a study of neurological immune-mediated disorders. TCRdb recomputed calls from the 5' RACE reads with MiXCR, one row per CDR3 protein. The table shows roughly 90,000 distinct CDR3 sequences, with under 4.5% occurring only once. The sample consisted of PBMCs. These receptors were collected from a woman aged 50 to 60 with multiple sclerosis.

This clonotype was detected ten times or more. This chain joins TRBV20-1 and TRBJ1-1; D remains unclear. Germline V gene sequence: CDR1 DFQATT, CDR2 SNEGSKA (reference sequence). Trimming took off 3 bases at V and 11 bases at J, with 13 bases between the two ends. The CDR3 runs to 11 residues. The CDR3 DNA follows: TGCAGTGCTAGGGATCCCTTGGGGGCTTTCTTT. Translation: CSARDPLGAFF.

Many counts were recorded for this clonotype. CDR3 loop: CSVTAGTTNTGELFF. The CDR3 DNA reads as TGCAGCGTTACGGCCGGGACAACGAACACCGGGGAGCTGTTTTTT. The chain couples TRBV29-1 to TRBJ2-2; weak D call: TRBD1 (6 bases). CDR3 length: 15 residues. Germline V CDR1 and CDR2: SQVTM, ANQGSEA. Trimming shortened V by 5 bases and J by 0 bases, and 13 bases separated the two germline ends.

This clonotype was seen many times. The chain joins TRBV5-1 to TRBJ2-7, with D tentatively TRBD2 (5 bases). Trimming removed 4 bases from V and 5 bases from J, with 16 bases in between. Germline-derived CDR1 and CDR2 are SGHRS and YFSETQ. This CDR3 has 14 amino acids. As DNA, the CDR3 is TGCGCCAGCAGCCTTAGCACCCAGAGGGACGAGCAGTACTTC. This gives the protein CASSLSTQRDEQYF.

This clonotype was detected many times. This chain joins TRBV25-1 and TRBJ1-5; D gene ambiguous. Deletions cut 2 bases from V and 3 bases from J, with 5 bases between. Germline V gene lookup returns CDR1 MGHDK and CDR2 SYGVNS. CDR3 size: 13 residues. The CDR3 protein is CASSEANNQPQHF. The DNA of the CDR3 is TGTGCCAGCAGTGAAGCCAACAATCAGCCCCAGCATTTT.

This clonotype was recorded many times. V usage is TRBV29-1 and J usage is TRBJ2-5; D ambiguous. The V end lost 5 bases, the J end lost 4 bases, and 11 bases lay between the germline ends. This CDR3 has 12 amino acids. The germline V gene encodes CDR1 SQVTM and CDR2 ANQGSEA. The CDR3: CSVQLSGETQYF. The CDR3 DNA sequence: TGCAGCGTTCAGCTTAGTGGAGAGACCCAGTACTTC.

The table lists this clonotype with many counts. The V gene is TRBV11-2, the J gene TRBJ2-5; TRBD1 matches 10 bases. With 6 bases clipped from V and 1 base from J, the junction kept 5 bases outside the gene matches. Germline V gene data show CDR1 as SGHAT and CDR2 as FQNNGV. This CDR3 is 15 amino acids long. CDR3 region: CASRKGQGIQETQYF. CDR3 sequence (DNA): TGTGCCAGCAGGAAGGGACAGGGGATCCAAGAGACCCAGTACTTC.

This clonotype was observed many times. The chain has TRBV7-9 and TRBJ2-5; perhaps TRBD1 as D (6 bases). CDR1 is SEHNR, CDR2 FQNEAQ, per germline (reference sequence). There are 14 residues in the CDR3. Trimming left V 5 bases short and J 4 bases short, with 14 bases between. CDR3 in amino acids: CASSNRVAGETQYF. CDR3 DNA: TGTGCCAGCAGCAACAGGGTTGCGGGAGAGACCCAGTACTTC.

This clonotype was found many times. The chain uses TRBV20-1 and TRBJ1-5, with TRBD1 identical over 7 bases. This CDR3 contains 13 residues. Germline-derived CDR1 and CDR2 are DFQATT and SNEGSKA (reference sequence). The junction had 8 bases not matched to a gene; V was cut back by 5 bases and J by 7 bases. CDR3 coding DNA: TGCAGTGCTCCTCGACAGGGAGTCCAGCCCCAGCATTTT. Its protein product is CSAPRQGVQPQHF.

In regard to this clonotype: With a much larger clone just one base away, this may be a read error. The chain is built from TRBV20-1 and TRBJ2-7; 7 bases align to TRBD1. The CDR3 contains 14 residues. J gave up 7 bases and V 6 bases, and 15 bases lay outside the gene matches. Germline CDR1 is DFQATT and CDR2 is SNEGSKA (reference sequence). CDR3 protein: CSANPWDRGKEQYF. The CDR3 region has the DNA TGCAGTGCCAACCCCTGGGACAGAGGTAAAGAGCAGTACTTC.

This clonotype has more than one count but fewer than ten. V and J are TRBV5-5 and TRBJ2-2; D gene uncertain. V gave up 0 bases and J gave up 1 base, with 13 bases separating them. The germline gives CDR1 SGHKS, CDR2 YYEKEE (reference sequence). There are 17 residues in the CDR3. CDR3 coding DNA: TGTGCCAGCAGCTTGGAGGCCGCGCGGCAGAACACCGGGGAGCTGTTTTTT. This gives the protein CASSLEAARQNTGELFF. Together with reference TRBV5-5 and TRBJ2-2, the CDR3 gives the full variable domain: DAGVTQSPTHLIKTRGQQVTLRCSPISGHKSVSWYQQVLGQGPQFIFQYYEKEERGRGNFPDRFSARQFPNYSSELNVNALLLGDSALYLCASSLEAARQNTGELFFGEGSRLTVL.

This clonotype came up many times. V usage is TRBV29-1 and J usage is TRBJ2-7; 8 bases align to TRBD1. The CDR3 runs 13 residues. V dropped 7 bases and J dropped 1; count of bases not matched to a gene: 6. Germline-derived CDR1 and CDR2 are SQVTM and ANQGSEA. The chain's CDR3 is CSARRDRSYEQYF. Here the CDR3 DNA reads TGCAGCGCCCGAAGGGACAGGTCCTACGAGCAGTACTTC.

At least ten counts were recorded for this clonotype. This sequence joins TRBV7-9 and TRBJ1-1; D is ambiguous. Germline V lookup: CDR1 SEHNR, CDR2 FQNEAQ (reference sequence). V lost 6 bases to trimming and J lost 3 bases, with 8 bases between them. The CDR3 sequence is 12 residues long. CDR3 sequence (DNA): TGTGCCAGCAGTATCGGGTACACTGAAGCTTTCTTT. Amino acids: CASSIGYTEAFF.

This clonotype has ten or more counts. This rearrangement joins TRBV7-2 to TRBJ2-3, with D uncertain. Germline CDR1 is SGHTA and CDR2 is FQGNSA. This CDR3 spans 14 amino acids. V was shortened by 5 bases and J by 1 base, with 10 bases between the two germline ends. DNA for the CDR3: TGTGCCAGCAGCCCCAACCCGGGCACAGATACGCAGTATTTT. Translation: CASSPNPGTDTQYF.

This clonotype was found many times. The chain joins TRBV5-1 to TRBJ2-1; the match to TRBD2 covers 11 bases. The CDR3 is 17 amino acids. V lost 0 bases, J lost 2 bases, and 4 bases stayed unmatched. The V gene's germline CDR1 is SGHRS and CDR2 YFSETQ. The CDR3 spells CASSLDLAGGAYNEQFF. CDR3 in DNA: TGCGCCAGCAGCTTGGACCTAGCGGGGGGCGCCTACAATGAGCAGTTCTTC.

There are many counts of this clonotype. V usage is TRBV6-6 and J usage is TRBJ2-2, with D possibly matching TRBD1 (6 bases). CDR1 MNHNY and CDR2 SVGAGI come from the germline V gene (reference sequence). Trimming stripped 2 bases from V and 0 bases from J, with 7 bases between. The CDR3 loop spans 15 amino acids. CDR3 sequence: CASSYGTPNTGELFF. DNA of the CDR3: TGTGCCAGCAGTTACGGGACACCGAACACCGGGGAGCTGTTTTTT.

This clonotype showed up just a few times. The genes are TRBV18 and TRBJ2-7, with D maybe TRBD2 (5 bases). CDR1 KGHSH and CDR2 LQKENI come from the germline V gene. Trimming removed 2 bases from V and 6 bases from J, with 14 bases in between. CDR3 length: 14 residues. The CDR3 sequence is CASSPAAVSAEQYF. The CDR3, as DNA: TGTGCCAGCTCACCAGCAGCGGTTTCGGCCGAGCAGTACTTC.

This clonotype came up many times. The rearrangement uses TRBV9 and TRBJ2-5; 8 bases are a match to TRBD1. V dropped 0 bases and J dropped 3; count of bases not matched to a gene: 13. This CDR3 comprises 18 residues. Germline-derived CDR1 and CDR2 are SGDLS and YYNGEE. For the CDR3, the DNA is TGTGCCAGCAGCGTAGAGGAGGGCGGACAGGGCCTCAAAGAGACCCAGTACTTC. This codes for CASSVEEGGQGLKETQYF. Drawing the rest from reference TRBV9 and TRBJ2-5, the complete variable domain is DSGVTQTPKHLITATGQRVTLRCSPRSGDLSVYWYQQSLDQGLQFLIQYYNGEERAKGNILERFSAQQFPDLHSELNLSSLELGDSALYFCASSVEEGGQGLKETQYFGPGTRLLVL.

This clonotype was seen ten or more times. The CDR3 spells CAIRRSSYNEQFF. The CDR3 DNA follows: TGTGCCATACGCCGGAGCTCCTACAATGAGCAGTTCTTC. The rearrangement links TRBV12-3 or TRBV12-4 to TRBJ2-1; no clear D. The V end lost 10 bases, the J end lost 0 bases, and 10 bases lay between the germline ends. The CDR3 loop spans 13 amino acids.

This clonotype was counted many times. The rearrangement joins TRBV15 to TRBJ1-5; maybe TRBD1 (5 bases). The length of the CDR3 is 16 residues. Between the trimmed V and J ends, which lost 4 bases and 5 bases, there was a span of 18 bases. Per the germline V gene, CDR1 is LNHNV and CDR2 is YYDKDF (reference sequence). The CDR3 protein is CATSTDLGVGDQPQHF. The CDR3 nucleotides are TGTGCCACCAGCACCGACTTGGGGGTAGGTGATCAGCCCCAGCATTTT.

Many counts were recorded for this clonotype. The rearrangement joins TRBV20-1 to TRBJ1-5; D call uncertain. The CDR3 covers 16 residues. V dropped 3 bases and J dropped 0 bases, with 15 bases sitting between them. CDR1 is DFQATT, CDR2 SNEGSKA, per germline (reference sequence). This CDR3 is CSARNRHFNSNQPQHF. CDR3 nucleotide sequence: TGCAGTGCTAGGAACCGACACTTCAATAGCAATCAGCCCCAGCATTTT.

The table lists this clonotype with many counts. The V and J genes are TRBV20-1 and TRBJ1-4; D is unclear. From germline, CDR1 is DFQATT and CDR2 SNEGSKA (reference sequence). CDR3 size: 13 residues. V shed 1 base and J shed 8 bases, with 11 bases lying between them. The CDR3 region has the DNA TGCAGTGCTAGAGTATGGGAGGAGGAAAAACTGTTTTTT. It specifies CSARVWEEEKLFF.

The sample holds many counts of this clonotype. The V and J genes are TRBV10-3 and TRBJ1-2; tentatively, D is TRBD1 (6 bases). The CDR3 loop spans 13 amino acids. V lost 2 bases and J 4 bases, leaving 8 bases between the germline ends. The germline gives CDR1 ENHRY, CDR2 SYGVKD. The CDR3 sequence is CAISEPQGYGYTF. The CDR3 bases are TGTGCCATCAGTGAGCCACAGGGCTATGGCTACACCTTC.

Ten or more counts support this clonotype. The chain carries TRBV4-1 and TRBJ1-5, with D perhaps matching TRBD1 (6 bases). The CDR3 loop spans 15 amino acids. With 1 base removed from V and 2 bases from J, the gap between germline ends came to 9 bases. Looked up from germline, CDR1 is MGHRA and CDR2 is YSYEKL. CDR3 in amino acids: CASSQVPGGNQPQHF. Written as DNA, the CDR3 is TGCGCCAGCAGCCAAGTCCCAGGGGGCAATCAGCCCCAGCATTTT.

This clonotype was counted ten times or more. The chain recombines TRBV5-1 with TRBJ2-1, with TRBD2 identical over 10 bases. V lost 0 bases and J lost 7; bases outside the gene matches: 7. Per the germline V gene, CDR1 is SGHRS and CDR2 is YFSETQ. There are 16 residues in the CDR3. CDR3 bases: TGCGCCAGCAGCTTGGAACTAGCGGGGAGGGGTAATGAGCAGTTCTTC. Translated: CASSLELAGRGNEQFF.

This clonotype was seen many times. The chain has TRBV5-6 and TRBJ2-3, with unresolved D. Trimming left V 0 bases short and J 2 bases short, with 1 base between. Germline assignment: CDR1 SGHDT and CDR2 YYEEEE. This CDR3 is 12 amino acids long. The chain's CDR3 is CASSLATDTQYF. The CDR3 coding sequence is TGTGCCAGCAGCTTGGCCACAGATACGCAGTATTTT.

This clonotype was recorded many times. This chain uses TRBV7-8 with TRBJ1-1; 8 bases are a match to TRBD1. Losses at the gene ends were 2 bases for V and 7 bases for J; bases not matched to a gene: 12. The CDR3 is 16 residues long. The germline CDR1 and CDR2 sequences are SGHVS and FQNEAQ. The CDR3 DNA sequence: TGTGCCAGCAGCTTAACCAGGCTTCAGGGGGCGGGTGAAGCTTTCTTT. Protein product: CASSLTRLQGAGEAFF.

This clonotype was counted at least ten times. The chain recombines TRBV25-1 with TRBJ1-1; D is unclear. Germline V CDR1 and CDR2: MGHDK, SYGVNS. The CDR3 totals 13 residues. Between the trimmed V and J ends, which lost 8 bases and 4 bases, there was a span of 14 bases. Written as DNA, the CDR3 is TGTGCCAGCGCCTCGTCACGTGCCACTGAAGCTTTCTTT. This translates into CASASSRATEAFF.

This clonotype was recorded at least ten times. The V call is TRBV20-1, the J call TRBJ1-5, with TRBD1 matching over 10 bases. The CDR3 length is 17 residues. Germline CDR1 is DFQATT and CDR2 is SNEGSKA (reference sequence). Trimming took 2 bases from V and 0 from J; bases not matched to a gene: 7. As DNA, the CDR3 is TGCAGTGCTAGATCGACAGGGGGCCTTTATAGCAATCAGCCCCAGCATTTT. Its translation is CSARSTGGLYSNQPQHF.

The CDR3 sequence: CASSPRLAPNEQFF. As DNA, the CDR3 is TGTGCCAGCAGCCCACGACTAGCCCCAAATGAGCAGTTCTTC. The rearrangement uses TRBV9 and TRBJ2-1; 7 nucleotides align to TRBD2. The CDR3 extends over 14 amino acids. Germline V gene lookup returns CDR1 SGDLS and CDR2 YYNGEE. The V and J ends lost 4 bases and 7 bases, in that order; junction bases with no gene match: 8.

As to this clonotype: A much larger clone differs by one base, so this may be a read error. The chain employs TRBV10-3 and TRBJ2-1; D possibly corresponds to TRBD1 (5 bases). Germline V gene lookup returns CDR1 ENHRY and CDR2 SYGVKD. The CDR3 has 12 residues. CDR3 in amino acids: CDISGAYNEQFF. The CDR3 DNA reads as TGTGACATCAGTGGGGCTTACAATGAGCAGTTCTTC.